The clone carrying this T cell receptor beta chain was recorded many times. TCRdb re-analysed the RT-PCR reads in MiXCR, keeping a single row per CDR3 protein. The sample consists of around 700,000 distinct CDR3 sequences, approximately 15% of them appearing once. The V segment lost 7 bases and the J segment 5 bases; nucleotides outside the gene matches: 13. Germline values: CDR1 MNHEY, CDR2 SMNVEV (reference sequence). The CDR3 is 15 amino acids. This TCR came from a female donor in good health, serving as a healthy control. The sample was memory CD4+ T cells from blood. The rearrangement joins TRBV27 to TRBJ1-1, with TRBD1 identical over 7 bases. The DNA for the CDR3 is TGTGCCAGCACCCTGGATGGGGGACAGTGGACTGAAGCTTTCTTT. As protein: CASTLDGGQWTEAFF.